This is a list of T cell receptor beta chains from one sample in a study of blood T cell repertoires in COVID-19. The table came from immunoSEQ multiplex PCR; TCRdb's copy has only in-frame clones and leaves some out. Seen here are 220,000 or so clones, about 85% observed once, and the top ten hold 2.5% to 3.5%. Sequences were obtained from peripheral blood. These receptors originate from a man aged 50-59 years who had recovered from COVID-19. The CDR3 runs from the conserved cysteine through the conserved F or W. The order of the fields is V gene, clone size, J gene, CDR3 protein. Size is omitted from some rows. Given values are once, few, many or a class for expanded clones.

>TRBV19|NA|TRBJ1-2
CASSQGFYGYTF
>TRBV14|NA|TRBJ2-3
CASGPPGTQYF
>TRBV18|NA|TRBJ2-3
CASSPGTSGSTDTQYF
>TRBV5-8|NA|TRBJ1-4
CASSLGRGRPNEKLFF
>TRBV27|NA|TRBJ2-5
CASSSVGAGEETQYF
>TRBV7-6|NA|TRBJ2-7
CASRPTSSGTSYEQYF
>TRBV10-3|NA|TRBJ2-1
CAIAQGPYNEQFF
>TRBV10-3|NA|TRBJ1-5
CAISVQGSNQPQHF
>TRBV7-9|once|TRBJ2-2
CASSLAFTRDSPGNGELFF
>TRBV28|NA|TRBJ1-5
CASSPPGTGNQPQHF
>TRBV28|NA|TRBJ1-2
CASSLSGGLPTF
>TRBV19|NA|TRBJ1-2
CASSIGTGSYGYTF
>TRBV14|NA|TRBJ2-2
CASSQDPGLAGGTGELFF
>TRBV19|once|TRBJ1-1
CASRRTTNTEAFF
>TRBV19|NA|TRBJ1-5
CASSIVVSSNQPQHF
>TRBV2|NA|TRBJ2-3
CASRGGTSGSGTQYF
>TRBV11-2|NA|TRBJ2-7
CASNKNGRTYEQYF
>TRBV29-1|NA|TRBJ2-7
CSVGRTGGDEQYF
>TRBV28|NA|TRBJ1-5
CASSLPDRKNQPQHF
>TRBV10-3|NA|TRBJ2-7
CAISAGTSLTRVPYEQYF
>TRBV2|few|TRBJ1-1
CASRAGEWTEAFF
>TRBV3-1/TRBV3-2|NA|TRBJ2-1
CASSQSPQTSGGQFF
>TRBV27|NA|TRBJ2-3
CASGSSGGSTDTQYF
>TRBV28|NA|TRBJ1-1
CASSSGTPPGAFF
>TRBV19|NA|TRBJ2-3
CASSILGGSENTQYF
>TRBV11-3|NA|TRBJ2-7
CASSLTGIHEQYF
>TRBV6-5|NA|TRBJ2-7
CASSYGLAGSQQYF
>TRBV13|NA|TRBJ2-3
CASSSYSTDTQYF